There are a few counts of the clone carrying this T cell receptor (beta chain). The data derive from a study of molecular identifiers for immune sequencing clone quantification. Using its own MiXCR run on the PCR reads, TCRdb lists one record per CDR3 protein. The table lists some 65,000 distinct CDR3 sequences, around a sixth of them singletons. There are 14 residues in the CDR3. Germline V gene data show CDR1 as MDHEN and CDR2 as SYDVKM. V dropped 2 bases and J dropped 8; count of bases not matched to a gene: 3. The clonotype comes from a human donor in good health. Some libraries in this study had Jurkat cell RNA spiked in. V and J are TRBV28 and TRBJ2-1; 10 bases fit TRBD2. What was sequenced was naive CD8+ T cells from blood, with Jurkat cell RNA spiked in. Subset meaning: FACS-sorted CD8+CD4-CCR7+CD45RA+ naive T cells. Written as DNA, the CDR3 is TGTGCCAGCAGTTTAGTAGGGACTAGCGATGAGCAGTTCTTC. Its protein is CASSLVGTSDEQFF.